This entry lists 25 T cell receptor beta chains sequenced from one sample in a study of PD-L1 blockade in urothelial cancer (dated by TCRdb to 2016 to 2017). Reading the label with the study, this specimen's time point is: peripheral blood 6 weeks after treatment start. Library preparation used the immunoSEQ multiplex PCR assay. TCRdb provides this immuneACCESS table in a form limited to in-frame rearrangements. Some clones are lacking; in checked studies, under half of them reflect an unresolved V gene, and why the rest are absent is not known. This sample lists roughly 45,000 clones; roughly 86% were detected once. The top ten hold roughly an eighth of the sample. The sample consisted of PBMCs, taken around atezolizumab (anti-PD-L1) treatment. The receptor source for this set is a man in his fifties or sixties with urothelial cancer.

The chain couples TRBV6-5 to TRBJ2-2; 12 positions match TRBD2. The CDR3 contains 15 residues. J lost 7 bases, V lost 6 bases, and 6 bases had no gene match. Germline V lookup: CDR1 MNHEY, CDR2 SVGAGI. CDR3 loop: CASRQTSGSYGELFF. CDR3 coding DNA: TGTGCCAGCAGACAGACTAGCGGGAGTTACGGGGAGCTGTTTTTT.

The chain recombines TRBV2 with TRBJ1-4; 7 bases align to TRBD1. After removal of 0 bases from V and 4 bases from J, the junction contained 2 bases not matched to a gene. CDR1 and CDR2 (germline): SNHLY, FYNNEI. CDR3 length: 15 residues. CDR3 residues: CASSEAQGNNEKLFF. The CDR3 DNA reads TGTGCCAGCAGTGAAGCACAGGGGAATAATGAAAAACTGTTTTTT.

The CDR3 bases are TGTGCCAGCAGCTCCTACAGGGACACTGGGGAAAAACTGTTTTTT. Translating it yields CASSSYRDTGEKLFF. The chain is built from TRBV7-2 and TRBJ1-4; tentative D call: TRBD1 (6 bases). This CDR3 contains 15 residues. V lost 4 bases, J lost 8 bases, and 17 bases lay in between. CDR1 is SGHTA and CDR2 is FQGNSA in the germline V gene.

This clone has a single count. The chain carries TRBV27 and TRBJ2-1; D may be TRBD2 (5 bases). Germline loops: CDR1 MNHEY, CDR2 SMNVEV (reference sequence). The CDR3 spans 15 residues. V lost 4 bases to trimming and J lost 2 bases, with 12 bases between them. This CDR3 reads CASSWASLAYNEQFF. CDR3 DNA sequence: TGTGCCAGCAGTTGGGCTAGCTTGGCCTACAATGAGCAGTTCTTC.

V gene TRBV10-3 combines with J gene TRBJ2-3, with a tentative D call TRBD2 (6 bases). The CDR3 is 12 residues long. The V end was cut by 6 bases, the J end by 5 bases, with 9 bases between. Germline values: CDR1 ENHRY, CDR2 SYGVKD. This CDR3 is CAIRGTEDTQYF. The CDR3 nucleotides are TGTGCCATCAGGGGGACTGAAGATACGCAGTATTTT.

The CDR3 DNA follows: TGTGCCAGCAGGAGCGATAACTACGAGCAGTACTTC. Translated, it gives CASRSDNYEQYF. The rearrangement uses TRBV6-6 and TRBJ2-7; no firm D call. Trimming took off 6 bases at V and 3 bases at J, with 9 bases between the two ends. Germline V CDR1 and CDR2: MNHNY, SVGAGI (reference sequence). The CDR3 has 12 amino acids.

The chain carries TRBV9 and TRBJ2-1; 8 bases agree with TRBD2. Germline V lookup: CDR1 SGDLS, CDR2 YYNGEE. CDR3 length equals 15 residues. Losses at the gene ends were 0 bases for V and 9 bases for J; bases not matched to a gene: 8. The CDR3 region has the DNA TGTGCCAGCAGCGTAGGGGGCGGGGGGCCCATTGAGCAGTTCTTC. Translation gives CASSVGGGGPIEQFF.

This chain joins TRBV10-1 and TRBJ2-2; possible D gene TRBD1, 5 bases. The CDR3 spans 16 residues. Trimming removed 0 bases at V and 1 base at J, with 9 bases between. The V gene's germline CDR1 is WNHNN and CDR2 SYGVQD (reference sequence). The CDR3: CASSESRQQNTGELFF. CDR3 nucleotides: TGCGCCAGCAGTGAGTCCAGACAGCAGAACACCGGGGAGCTGTTTTTT.

The rearrangement links TRBV28 to TRBJ1-5; the D gene is possibly TRBD1 (5 bases). Trimming took 4 bases from V and 3 from J, leaving 13 bases between them. The CDR3 runs 15 residues. The V gene's germline CDR1 is MDHEN and CDR2 SYDVKM. CDR3 in amino acids: CASSSLRGINQPQHF. As DNA, the CDR3 is TGTGCCAGCAGTTCCTTACGGGGGATCAATCAGCCCCAGCATTTT.

This clone was observed a few times. This rearrangement joins TRBV2 to TRBJ2-3; TRBD2 matches at 8 bases. The germline gives CDR1 SNHLY, CDR2 FYNNEI. After removal of 4 bases from V and 3 bases from J, the junction contained 6 bases not matched to a gene. The CDR3 runs 15 residues. This CDR3 reads CASSGAGGVTDTQYF. The CDR3 DNA is TGTGCCAGCAGTGGCGCGGGAGGAGTGACAGATACGCAGTATTTT. The full variable domain, its missing parts supplied by reference TRBV2 and TRBJ2-3, is EPEVTQTPSHQVTQMGQEVILRCVPISNHLYFYWYRQILGQKVEFLVSFYNNEISEKSEIFDDQFSVERPDGSNFTLKIRSTKLEDSAMYFCASSGAGGVTDTQYFGPGTRLTVL.

The CDR3 here is CASSPRTGGTDTQYF. CDR3 sequence (DNA): TGTGCCAGCAGCCCTAGGACAGGAGGCACAGATACGCAGTATTTT. The chain carries TRBV5-4 and TRBJ2-3; TRBD1 agrees at 7 bases. CDR3 length equals 15 residues. V shed 4 bases, J shed 1 base, and the junction held 6 bases outside the gene matches. In germline, CDR1 is SGHNT, CDR2 YYREEE (reference sequence).

The gene calls are TRBV28 and TRBJ2-7; TRBD2 matches 8 bases. From germline, CDR1 is MDHEN and CDR2 SYDVKM. The CDR3 runs 14 residues. V was pared by 5 bases and J by 6 bases, with 9 bases of the junction left unmatched. CDR3 bases: TGTGCCAGCAGTCAACCGGGACTAGAAGTCGAGCAGTACTTC. As protein: CASSQPGLEVEQYF.

This chain connects TRBV10-2 to TRBJ2-1, with D possibly matching TRBD1 (5 bases). The CDR3 sequence is 16 residues long. The V end lost 2 bases, the J end lost 1 base, and 12 bases lay between the germline ends. Germline CDR1 is WSHSY and CDR2 is SAAADI. CDR3 coding DNA: TGCGCCAGCAGTGAGCGCATTAGACAGTCCTACAATGAGCAGTTCTTC. Encoded protein: CASSERIRQSYNEQFF.

The genes are TRBV11-2 and TRBJ2-3; tentative D call: TRBD1 (5 bases). V lost 1 base and J lost 0, with 5 bases in between. The CDR3 covers 14 residues. The germline gives CDR1 SGHAT, CDR2 FQNNGV. The chain's CDR3 is CASSLGQSTDTQYF. The CDR3 nucleotides are TGTGCCAGCAGCTTAGGACAGAGCACAGATACGCAGTATTTT. The full variable domain, completed using reference TRBV11-2 and TRBJ2-3, is EAGVAQSPRYKIIEKRQSVAFWCNPISGHATLYWYQQILGQGPKLLIQFQNNGVVDDSQLPKDRFSAERLKGVDSTLKIQPAKLEDSAVYLCASSLGQSTDTQYFGPGTRLTVL.

This clone showed up just a few times. The V gene is TRBV19, the J gene TRBJ1-2; TRBD1 matches at 9 bases. Germline V CDR1 and CDR2: LNHDA, SQIVND (reference sequence). The length of the CDR3 is 15 residues. Unmatched junction bases numbered 9, after V lost 4 bases and J lost 6 bases. CDR3 nucleotides: TGTGCCAGTAGTAAAACCGGGACAGGGACCCATGGCTACACCTTC. This sequence encodes CASSKTGTGTHGYTF.

This clone was detected once. The J gene is TRBJ1-3, the V gene TRBV5-1; 7 bases line up with TRBD1. J was trimmed by 3 bases and V by 5 bases; bases with no gene match: 11. In germline, CDR1 is SGHRS, CDR2 YFSETQ. The CDR3 is made up of 16 amino acids. The CDR3, as DNA: TGCGCCAGCAGGGACCTACAGGGGTCTATTGGAAACACCATATATTTT. This codes for CASRDLQGSIGNTIYF.

The V and J genes are TRBV5-4 and TRBJ2-7, with 7 nucleotides matching TRBD1. This CDR3 comprises 15 residues. Trimming at V came to 0 bases and at J to 0 bases, leaving 3 bases not matched to a gene. Germline V gene sequence: CDR1 SGHNT, CDR2 YYREEE (reference sequence). In DNA, the CDR3 is TGTGCCAGCAGCTTGGAAAGGGACAGCTCCTACGAGCAGTACTTC. Its protein is CASSLERDSSYEQYF. Complete variable domain (other parts from reference TRBV5-4 and TRBJ2-7): ETGVTQSPTHLIKTRGQQVTLRCSSQSGHNTVSWYQQALGQGPQFIFQYYREEENGRGNFPPRFSGLQFPNYSSELNVNALELDDSALYLCASSLERDSSYEQYFGPGTRLTVT.

The genes are TRBV4-1 and TRBJ1-3, with 12 bases lining up with TRBD1. With V trimmed by 3 bases and J by 3 bases, 12 bases remained unmatched. The CDR3 is made up of 19 amino acids. The V gene's germline CDR1 is MGHRA and CDR2 YSYEKL. As DNA, the CDR3 is TGCGCCAGCAGCCATGAAGCCCCCGGGACAGGGGGCGTTGGAAACACCATATATTTT. Protein: CASSHEAPGTGGVGNTIYF.

This sequence joins TRBV5-1 and TRBJ2-2, with TRBD2 identical over 9 bases. There are 14 residues in the CDR3. The germline V gene encodes CDR1 SGHRS and CDR2 YFSETQ. Unmatched junction bases numbered 1, after V lost 2 bases and J lost 5 bases. The CDR3 bases are TGCGCCAGCAGCTTAGCGGGGGGAACCGGGGAGCTGTTTTTT. Protein sequence: CASSLAGGTGELFF.

The V and J genes are TRBV5-8 and TRBJ2-7; possible D gene TRBD1, 5 bases. CDR3 size: 13 residues. Germline V gene lookup returns CDR1 SGHTS and CDR2 YDEGEE. Trimming left V 0 bases short and J 4 bases short, with 8 bases between. The CDR3 loop is CASSLGTNYEQYF. In DNA form, the CDR3 reads TGTGCCAGCAGCTTGGGGACAAATTACGAGCAGTACTTC.

The chain employs TRBV2 and TRBJ1-5, with D unresolved. Trimming took 7 bases from V and 6 from J, leaving 16 bases between them. Germline-derived CDR1 and CDR2 are SNHLY and FYNNEI. This CDR3 comprises 14 residues. DNA for the CDR3: TGTGCCAGCACCGGGTTCGAAGTTATTCAGCCCCAGCATTTT. Its protein product is CASTGFEVIQPQHF.

The genes are TRBV6-1 and TRBJ1-4; tentative D call: TRBD1 (6 bases). Germline-derived CDR1 and CDR2 are MNHNS and SASEGT. The V and J ends lost 6 bases and 8 bases respectively, with 16 bases between them. This CDR3 contains 14 residues. Written as DNA, the CDR3 is TGTGCCAGCAGGCGGGGGCGCAGGTCGGAAAAACTGTTTTTT. Amino acids: CASRRGRRSEKLFF.

This clone has just one count. The rearrangement links TRBV28 to TRBJ2-2; tentative D call: TRBD2 (6 bases). The CDR3 spans 17 residues. Trimming pared 7 bases from V and 4 bases from J, leaving 22 bases between. CDR1 MDHEN and CDR2 SYDVKM come from the germline V gene. The CDR3 spells CASTQPGDPILTGELFF. The DNA for the CDR3 is TGTGCCAGCACCCAACCGGGGGACCCTATTCTCACCGGGGAGCTGTTTTTT.

The chain combines TRBV4-2 with TRBJ2-1; 8 bases fit TRBD2. The CDR3 runs to 16 residues. Germline V gene sequence: CDR1 LGHNA, CDR2 YNFKEQ. J was trimmed by 5 bases and V by 0 bases; bases with no gene match: 6. The CDR3 nucleotides are TGTGCCAGCAGCCAAGATTTAACGGGAGGGAACAATGAGCAGTTCTTC. Its protein is CASSQDLTGGNNEQFF.

CDR3 loop: CASSSPTGVVDTQYF. The CDR3 DNA is TGTGCCAGCAGCTCCCCGACAGGTGTTGTAGATACGCAGTATTTT. The chain employs TRBV7-9 and TRBJ2-3; D may be TRBD1 (6 bases). CDR3 length equals 15 residues. Germline CDR1 is SEHNR and CDR2 is FQNEAQ (reference sequence). The ends were cut back, 4 bases at V and 5 bases at J, with 16 bases in the middle.